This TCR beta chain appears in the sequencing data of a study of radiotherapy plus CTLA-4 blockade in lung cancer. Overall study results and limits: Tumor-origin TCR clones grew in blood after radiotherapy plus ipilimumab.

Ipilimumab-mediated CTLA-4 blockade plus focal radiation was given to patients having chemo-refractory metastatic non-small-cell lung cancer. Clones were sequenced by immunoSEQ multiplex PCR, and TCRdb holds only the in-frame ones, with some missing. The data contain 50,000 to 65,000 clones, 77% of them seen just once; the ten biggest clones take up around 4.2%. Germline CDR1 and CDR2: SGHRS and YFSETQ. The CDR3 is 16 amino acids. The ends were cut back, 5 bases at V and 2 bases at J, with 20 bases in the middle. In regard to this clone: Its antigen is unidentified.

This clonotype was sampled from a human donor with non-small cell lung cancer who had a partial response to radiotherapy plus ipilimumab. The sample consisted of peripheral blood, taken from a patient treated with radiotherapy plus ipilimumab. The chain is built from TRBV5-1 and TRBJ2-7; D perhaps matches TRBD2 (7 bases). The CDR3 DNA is TGCGCCAGCAGAATGGACCTCGGGGGGCACGCCTACGAGCAGTACTTC. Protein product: CASRMDLGGHAYEQYF.